What follows are 8 T cell receptor beta chains derived from one specimen sequenced in a study of immune characteristics of hereditary and idiopathic chronic pancreatitis. Chronic pancreatitis tissue was collected during total pancreatectomy with islet autotransplantation. The assay was immunoSEQ multiplex PCR, and TCRdb's table has in-frame clones only and misses some. The sample lists 6,000 or so clones; approximately 80% were seen once. Input material: pancreas tissue with hereditary chronic pancreatitis. The receptors were sampled from a human donor with chronic pancreatitis.

The J gene is TRBJ1-3, the V gene TRBV9; D unclear. Germline assignment: CDR1 SGDLS and CDR2 YYNGEE. There are 15 residues in the CDR3. Trimming took off 0 bases at V and 4 bases at J, with 11 bases between the two ends. CDR3 amino acids: CASSVAGSLGNTIYF. The CDR3 DNA reads TGTGCCAGCAGCGTAGCGGGATCTCTGGGAAACACCATATATTTT.

V usage is TRBV4-3 and J usage is TRBJ2-5, with unresolved D. Germline loops: CDR1 LGHNA, CDR2 YSLEER. The ends were cut back, 0 bases at V and 2 bases at J, with 7 bases in the middle. This CDR3 spans 14 amino acids. The CDR3 protein is CASSQDRLQETQYF. CDR3 in DNA: TGCGCCAGCAGCCAAGATCGGCTACAAGAGACCCAGTACTTC.

The rearrangement uses TRBV6-5 and TRBJ2-1, with D possibly being TRBD1 (5 bases). The V end lost 4 bases, the J end lost 3 bases, and 7 bases lay between the germline ends. Germline-derived CDR1 and CDR2 are MNHEY and SVGAGI. The CDR3 consists of 13 residues. The CDR3 bases are TGTGCCAGCAGTTGGGGCTTCTACAATGAGCAGTTCTTC. Encoded protein: CASSWGFYNEQFF.

The chain uses TRBV27 and TRBJ1-6; 9 nucleotides match TRBD1. Germline V gene lookup returns CDR1 MNHEY and CDR2 SMNVEV (reference sequence). This CDR3 has 14 amino acids. Unmatched junction bases numbered 5, after V lost 5 bases and J lost 9 bases. For the CDR3, the DNA is TGTGCCAGCAGTAAACAGGGGGCGGTTTCACCCCTCCACTTT. Its protein product is CASSKQGAVSPLHF.

The chain combines TRBV10-2 with TRBJ1-6; D uncertain. Germline V gene data show CDR1 as WSHSY and CDR2 as SAAADI. Trimming took 3 bases from V and 9 from J, leaving 9 bases between them. The CDR3 has 13 amino acids. The CDR3 sequence is CASSDPMGSPLHF. In DNA form, the CDR3 reads TGCGCCAGCAGTGACCCTATGGGTTCACCCCTCCACTTT.

This chain links TRBV7-9 with TRBJ1-4; the match to TRBD1 covers 10 bases. The V and J ends lost 0 bases and 4 bases, in that order; junction bases with no gene match: 8. The CDR3 is made up of 18 amino acids. Germline loops: CDR1 SEHNR, CDR2 FQNEAQ (reference sequence). CDR3 in amino acids: CASSLARTGTGDNEKLFF. The CDR3 DNA follows: TGTGCCAGCAGCTTAGCCCGAACCGGGACAGGGGATAATGAAAAACTGTTTTTT.

V is TRBV15 and J is TRBJ1-3; no definite D call. Germline values: CDR1 LNHNV, CDR2 YYDKDF (reference sequence). V was shortened by 0 bases and J by 0 bases, with 6 bases between the two germline ends. The CDR3 totals 15 residues. CDR3 in amino acids: CATSRDASSGNTIYF. The CDR3 coding sequence is TGTGCCACCAGCAGAGATGCCAGCTCTGGAAACACCATATATTTT.

J is TRBJ2-5 and V is TRBV20-1; D tentatively fits TRBD1 or TRBD2 (5 bases each). Trimming shortened V by 3 bases and J by 1 base, and 12 bases separated the two germline ends. The CDR3 totals 14 residues. The germline V gene encodes CDR1 DFQATT and CDR2 SNEGSKA (reference sequence). CDR3 region: CSASVGESQETQYF. The CDR3 DNA reads as TGCAGTGCTAGTGTGGGGGAGAGCCAAGAGACCCAGTACTTC.